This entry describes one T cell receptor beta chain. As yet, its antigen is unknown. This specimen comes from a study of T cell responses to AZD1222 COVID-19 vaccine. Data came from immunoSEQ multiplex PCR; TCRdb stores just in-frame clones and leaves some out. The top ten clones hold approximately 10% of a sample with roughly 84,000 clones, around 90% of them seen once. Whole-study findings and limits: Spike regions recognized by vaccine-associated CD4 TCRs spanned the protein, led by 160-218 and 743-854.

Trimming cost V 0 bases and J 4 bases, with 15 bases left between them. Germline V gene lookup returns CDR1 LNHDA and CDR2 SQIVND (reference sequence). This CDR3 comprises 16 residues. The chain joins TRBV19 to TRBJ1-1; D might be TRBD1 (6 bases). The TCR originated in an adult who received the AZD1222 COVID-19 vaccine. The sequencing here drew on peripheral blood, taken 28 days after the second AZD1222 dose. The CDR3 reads CASSIDHRAGGTEAFF. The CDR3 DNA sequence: TGTGCCAGTAGTATAGATCACAGGGCCGGAGGCACTGAAGCTTTCTTT. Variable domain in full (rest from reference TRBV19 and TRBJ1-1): DGGITQSPKYLFRKEGQNVTLSCEQNLNHDAMYWYRQDPGQGLRLIYYSQIVNDFQKGDIAEGYSVSREKKESFPLTVTSAQKNPTAFYLCASSIDHRAGGTEAFFGQGTRLTVV.